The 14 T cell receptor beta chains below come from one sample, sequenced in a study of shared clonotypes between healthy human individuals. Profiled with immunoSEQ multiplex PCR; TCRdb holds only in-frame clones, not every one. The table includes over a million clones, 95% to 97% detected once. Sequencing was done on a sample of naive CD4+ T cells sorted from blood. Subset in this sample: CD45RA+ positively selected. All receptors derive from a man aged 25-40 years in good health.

CDR3 bases: TGTGCCAGCAGCAGTCCGGGACTAGCGCGAAACGAGCAGTACTTC. Translating it yields CASSSPGLARNEQYF. The chain couples TRBV6-5 to TRBJ2-7, with 10 bases fitting TRBD2. Trimming cost V 6 bases and J 5 bases; bases outside gene matches: 10. The CDR3 contains 15 residues. The germline V gene encodes CDR1 MNHEY and CDR2 SVGAGI.

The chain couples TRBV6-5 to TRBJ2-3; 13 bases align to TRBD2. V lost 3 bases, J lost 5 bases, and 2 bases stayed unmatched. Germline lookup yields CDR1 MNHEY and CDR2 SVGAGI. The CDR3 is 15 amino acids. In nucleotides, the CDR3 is TGTGCCAGCAGTTATGGACTAGCGGGAGTAGATACGCAGTATTTT. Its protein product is CASSYGLAGVDTQYF.

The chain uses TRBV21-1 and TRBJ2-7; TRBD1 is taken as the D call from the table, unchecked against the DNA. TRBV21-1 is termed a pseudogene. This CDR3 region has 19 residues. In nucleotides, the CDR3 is TGTGCCAGCAGCAAAGGGGTCACTCCCAGGACAGGGGCCTCCTACGAGCAGTACTTC. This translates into CASSKGVTPRTGASYEQYF.

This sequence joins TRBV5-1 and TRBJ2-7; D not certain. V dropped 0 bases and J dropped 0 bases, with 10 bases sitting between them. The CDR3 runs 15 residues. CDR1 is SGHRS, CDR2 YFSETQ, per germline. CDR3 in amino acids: CASSLASDSSYEQYF. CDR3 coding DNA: TGCGCCAGCAGCTTGGCGTCAGATAGCTCCTACGAGCAGTACTTC.

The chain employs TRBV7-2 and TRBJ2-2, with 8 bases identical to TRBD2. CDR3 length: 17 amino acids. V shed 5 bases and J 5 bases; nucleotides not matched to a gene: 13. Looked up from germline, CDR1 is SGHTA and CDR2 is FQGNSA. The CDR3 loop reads CASSRLSGSLNTGELFF. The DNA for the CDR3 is TGTGCCAGCAGCCGACTCAGCGGGAGTCTGAATACCGGGGAGCTGTTTTTT.

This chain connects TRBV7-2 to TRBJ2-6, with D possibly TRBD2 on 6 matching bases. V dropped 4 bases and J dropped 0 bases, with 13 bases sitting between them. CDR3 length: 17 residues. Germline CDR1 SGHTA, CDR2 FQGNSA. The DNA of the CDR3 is TGTGCCAGCAGCTCCGCGGGGCCCTCCTCTGGGGCCAACGTCCTGACTTTC. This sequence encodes CASSSAGPSSGANVLTF. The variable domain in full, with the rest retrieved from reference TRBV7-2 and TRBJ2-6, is GAGVSQSPSNKVTEKGKDVELRCDPISGHTALYWYRQSLGQGLEFLIYFQGNSAPDKSGLPSDRFSAERTGGSVSTLTIQRTQQEDSAVYLCASSSAGPSSGANVLTFGAGSRLTVL.

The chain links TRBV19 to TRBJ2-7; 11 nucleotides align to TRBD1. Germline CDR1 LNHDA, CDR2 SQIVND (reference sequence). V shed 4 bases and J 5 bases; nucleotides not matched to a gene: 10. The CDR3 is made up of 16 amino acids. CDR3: CASSNGRGQGGHEQYF. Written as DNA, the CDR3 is TGTGCCAGTAGTAACGGAAGGGGACAGGGGGGCCACGAGCAGTACTTC. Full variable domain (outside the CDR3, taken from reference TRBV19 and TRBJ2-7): DGGITQSPKYLFRKEGQNVTLSCEQNLNHDAMYWYRQDPGQGLRLIYYSQIVNDFQKGDIAEGYSVSREKKESFPLTVTSAQKNPTAFYLCASSNGRGQGGHEQYFGPGTRLTVT.

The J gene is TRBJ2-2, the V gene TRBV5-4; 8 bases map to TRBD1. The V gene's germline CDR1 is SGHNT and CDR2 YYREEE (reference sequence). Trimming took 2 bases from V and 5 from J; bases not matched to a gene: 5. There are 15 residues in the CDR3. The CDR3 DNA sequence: TGTGCCAGCAGCTTTGGGGACAGGCGTACCGGGGAGCTGTTTTTT. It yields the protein CASSFGDRRTGELFF.

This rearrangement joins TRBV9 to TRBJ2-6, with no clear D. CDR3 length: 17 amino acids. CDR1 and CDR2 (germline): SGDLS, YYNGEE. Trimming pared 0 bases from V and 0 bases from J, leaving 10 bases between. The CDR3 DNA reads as TGTGCCAGCAGCGTAGAAATCGAGATCTCTGGGGCCAACGTCCTGACTTTC. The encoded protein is CASSVEIEISGANVLTF.

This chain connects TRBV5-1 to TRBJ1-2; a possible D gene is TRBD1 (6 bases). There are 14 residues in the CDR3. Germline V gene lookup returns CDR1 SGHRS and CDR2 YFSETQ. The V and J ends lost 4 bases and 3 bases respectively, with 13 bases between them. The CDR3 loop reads CASSTDGGHYGYTF. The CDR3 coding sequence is TGCGCCAGCAGCACCGACGGGGGCCACTATGGCTACACCTTC.

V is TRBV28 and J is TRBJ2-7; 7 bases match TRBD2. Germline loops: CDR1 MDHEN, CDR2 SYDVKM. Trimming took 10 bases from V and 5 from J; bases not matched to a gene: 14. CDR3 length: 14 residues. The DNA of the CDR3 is TGTGCCACTGGCTTAACGGGAGGTGTAAACGAGCAGTACTTC. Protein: CATGLTGGVNEQYF.

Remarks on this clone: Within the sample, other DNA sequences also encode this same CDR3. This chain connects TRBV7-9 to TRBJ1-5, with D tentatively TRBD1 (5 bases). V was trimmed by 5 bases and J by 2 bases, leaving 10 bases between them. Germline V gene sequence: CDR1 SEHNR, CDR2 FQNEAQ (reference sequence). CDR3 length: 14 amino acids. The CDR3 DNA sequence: TGTGCCAGCAGCCCCGGGGGGGGCAATCAGCCCCAGCATTTT. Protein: CASSPGGGNQPQHF.

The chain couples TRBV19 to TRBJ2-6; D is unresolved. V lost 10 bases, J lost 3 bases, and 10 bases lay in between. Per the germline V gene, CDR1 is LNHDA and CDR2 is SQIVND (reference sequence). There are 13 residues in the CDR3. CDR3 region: CATGMGGANVLTF. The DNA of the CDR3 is TGTGCCACCGGCATGGGTGGGGCCAACGTCCTGACTTTC.

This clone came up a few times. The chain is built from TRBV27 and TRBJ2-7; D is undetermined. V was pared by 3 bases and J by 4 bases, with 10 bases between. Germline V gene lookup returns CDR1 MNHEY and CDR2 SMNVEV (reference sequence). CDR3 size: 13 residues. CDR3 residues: CASSFHGEYEQYF. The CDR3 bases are TGTGCCAGCAGTTTCCACGGAGAGTACGAGCAGTACTTC.